The 27 T cell receptor beta chains given below trace back to one sample, sequenced in a study of identical twins. TCRdb processed the 5' RACE reads anew with MiXCR; each CDR3 protein has one entry. The repertoire holds approximately 890,000 distinct CDR3 sequences, with 10% to 15% as singletons. The sample was also reused in another study, on yellow fever vaccine responses in identical twins.

The sample taken for sequencing was PBMCs. These receptor sequences come from a woman under 30 in good health.

This clonotype turned up a few times. The chain couples TRBV11-2 to TRBJ2-2; D is unclear. From germline, CDR1 is SGHAT and CDR2 FQNNGV. CDR3 length: 15 amino acids. Trimming removed 1 base from V and 10 bases from J, with 16 bases in between. The CDR3 sequence is CASSLVSFGSEELFF. CDR3 sequence (DNA): TGTGCCAGCAGCTTAGTGTCCTTTGGGTCCGAGGAGCTGTTTTTT.

The table lists this clonotype with a few counts. The J gene is TRBJ2-5, the V gene TRBV20-1; D possibly corresponds to TRBD1 (6 bases). The V end lost 0 bases, the J end lost 3 bases, and 17 bases lay between the germline ends. This CDR3 comprises 16 residues. Per germline, CDR1 DFQATT and CDR2 SNEGSKA (reference sequence). This CDR3 reads CSARDRMTGKKETQYF. For the CDR3, the DNA is TGCAGTGCTAGAGATAGGATGACAGGAAAAAAAGAGACCCAGTACTTC.

This clonotype occurred a few times. The V and J genes are TRBV5-1 and TRBJ1-2; D is unclear. V lost 4 bases to trimming and J lost 6 bases, with 13 bases between them. This CDR3 is built from 13 residues. The germline V gene has CDR1 SGHRS and CDR2 YFSETQ. DNA of the CDR3: TGCGCCAGCAGCGCAAGGGCCCAGGATGGCTACACCTTC. Protein sequence: CASSARAQDGYTF.

The chain has TRBV9 and TRBJ2-2; either TRBD1 or TRBD2 may fit D (5 bases each). In germline, CDR1 is SGDLS, CDR2 YYNGEE. V lost 4 bases to trimming and J lost 4 bases, with 14 bases between them. The CDR3 spans 15 residues. CDR3 protein: CASSPWGRGTGELFF. CDR3 in DNA: TGTGCCAGCAGCCCCTGGGGGAGAGGCACCGGGGAGCTGTTTTTT.

The chain couples TRBV28 to TRBJ1-5, with D maybe TRBD1 (5 bases). The germline V gene has CDR1 MDHEN and CDR2 SYDVKM. Trimming cost V 7 bases and J 4 bases, with 14 bases left between them. This CDR3 has 14 residues. CDR3 bases: TGTGCCAGCAAGGCGCAGGGTAGTAATCAGCCCCAGCATTTT. It yields the protein CASKAQGSNQPQHF.

The chain links TRBV5-1 to TRBJ1-5; D gene unclear. Per the germline V gene, CDR1 is SGHRS and CDR2 is YFSETQ. This CDR3 is 13 amino acids long. The V gene lost 4 bases and the J gene lost 7 bases, with 12 bases spanning the gap. This chain's CDR3 is CASSPSWGQPQHF. Here the CDR3 DNA reads TGCGCCAGCAGCCCTTCCTGGGGACAGCCCCAGCATTTT.

This sequence joins TRBV21-1 and TRBJ2-7; whether TRBD1, the table's D call, matches the DNA was not checked. TRBV21-1 corresponds to a pseudogene. This CDR3 contains 19 residues. The CDR3 DNA is TGTGCCAGCAGCAAAAAAGGGGACAGGGGTGTCGGGGGGACCTACGAGCAGTACTTC. It yields the protein CASSKKGDRGVGGTYEQYF.

This clonotype was recorded many times. One end of the junction fails to match germline, which may point to a read error. The chain is built from TRBV5-1 and TRBJ2-2; a weak D match, TRBD2 (6 bases). This CDR3 spans 14 amino acids. From germline, CDR1 is SGHRS and CDR2 YFSETQ. CDR3: CASRSGVNTGELFF. CDR3 coding DNA: TGTGCCAGCAGGTCGGGGGTTAACACCGGGGAGCTGTTTTTT.

The V call is TRBV12-3 or TRBV12-4, the J call TRBJ2-7, with 8 bases matching TRBD2. J lost 5 bases, V lost 6 bases, and 12 bases had no gene match. CDR3 length equals 15 residues. The CDR3 here is CASSPSLAGINEQYF. Written as DNA, the CDR3 is TGTGCCAGCAGCCCAAGCTTAGCGGGAATCAACGAGCAGTACTTC.

In its sample, this clonotype was seen a few times. The CDR3, as DNA: TGTGCCAGCAGCTTGGCCCCGGGACAGGGGAATGGCTACACCTTC. This gives the protein CASSLAPGQGNGYTF. The chain employs TRBV5-6 and TRBJ1-2; TRBD1 aligns across 10 bases. CDR1 is SGHDT, CDR2 YYEEEE, per germline. V lost 0 bases and J lost 6; bases outside the gene matches: 5. This CDR3 has 15 residues.

In its sample, this clonotype was seen a few times. V is TRBV5-4 and J is TRBJ2-7, with D hard to call. V was shortened by 2 bases and J by 5 bases, with 17 bases between the two germline ends. Germline values: CDR1 SGHNT, CDR2 YYREEE (reference sequence). The length of the CDR3 is 15 residues. CDR3 coding DNA: TGTGCCAGCAGCTTTTTTGGTTATCCGGACGACGAGCAGTACTTC. Its translation: CASSFFGYPDDEQYF.

This CDR3 is CASSWKPGTVHQETQYF. CDR3 in DNA: TGTGCCAGCAGCTGGAAACCGGGGACCGTACACCAAGAGACCCAGTACTTC. The chain has TRBV5-5 and TRBJ2-5, with D possibly called TRBD1 or TRBD2 (5 bases each). Between the trimmed V and J ends, which lost 3 bases and 0 bases, there was a span of 18 bases. The CDR3 is made up of 17 amino acids. CDR1 and CDR2 (germline): SGHKS, YYEKEE (reference sequence). Full variable domain (remainder filled in from reference TRBV5-5 and TRBJ2-5): DAGVTQSPTHLIKTRGQQVTLRCSPISGHKSVSWYQQVLGQGPQFIFQYYEKEERGRGNFPDRFSARQFPNYSSELNVNALLLGDSALYLCASSWKPGTVHQETQYFGPGTRLLVL.

The chain carries TRBV27 and TRBJ2-2; a weak D match, TRBD2 (6 bases). Trimming cost V 0 bases and J 3 bases, with 8 bases left between them. Germline CDR1 and CDR2: MNHEY and SMNVEV (reference sequence). CDR3 length: 15 residues. The CDR3 loop reads CASSLSGTYTGELFF. The CDR3 DNA is TGTGCCAGCAGTTTATCTGGGACTTACACCGGGGAGCTGTTTTTT.

This chain links TRBV28 with TRBJ2-7; a possible D gene is TRBD1 (5 bases). CDR3 length equals 12 residues. CDR1 and CDR2 (germline): MDHEN, SYDVKM. V shed 2 bases and J shed 10 bases, with 12 bases lying between them. CDR3 bases: TGTGCCAGCAGTTTACAGGGCCCGGTTCAGTACTTC. This translates into CASSLQGPVQYF.

J is TRBJ2-5 and V is TRBV18; D is perhaps TRBD2 (7 bases). V lost 3 bases and J 5 bases, leaving 16 bases between the germline ends. Germline V gives CDR1 KGHSH, CDR2 LQKENI. The CDR3 loop spans 15 amino acids. The CDR3 sequence is CASSPLTAGAETQYF. CDR3 in DNA: TGTGCCAGCTCACCCCTAACGGCGGGGGCGGAGACCCAGTACTTC.

This clonotype has only a few counts. V usage is TRBV6-5 and J usage is TRBJ2-2; D is ambiguous. CDR1 is MNHEY, CDR2 SVGAGI, per germline. This CDR3 is 14 amino acids long. The V gene lost 4 bases and the J gene lost 4 bases, with 10 bases spanning the gap. As DNA, the CDR3 is TGTGCCAGCAGTTCCTTCGTAAGCACCGGGGAGCTGTTTTTT. Its protein is CASSSFVSTGELFF.

Points on this clonotype: Relative to the germline gene, one junction end is altered; a read error may explain this. This chain connects TRBV12-3 or TRBV12-4 to TRBJ2-1; 11 positions agree with TRBD2. This CDR3 is built from 18 residues. CDR3 protein: CARSLKLAGDPEYNEQFF. In DNA form, the CDR3 reads TGTGCCCGCAGTTTAAAACTAGCGGGGGACCCGGAATACAATGAGCAGTTCTTC.

The J gene is TRBJ2-7, the V gene TRBV6-1; TRBD1 or TRBD2 may be the D gene (5 bases each). This CDR3 spans 13 amino acids. Trimming removed 6 bases at V and 4 bases at J, with 13 bases between. Germline assignment: CDR1 MNHNS and CDR2 SASEGT. The CDR3 DNA follows: TGTGCCAGCAGACCCCCGGGACGGTACGAGCAGTACGTC. Its translation: CASRPPGRYEQYV.

J is TRBJ2-7 and V is TRBV10-2, with TRBD1 identical over 9 bases. After removal of 6 bases from V and 1 base from J, the junction contained 7 bases not matched to a gene. The CDR3 extends over 15 amino acids. Germline CDR1 and CDR2: WSHSY and SAAADI. The CDR3 coding sequence is TGCGCCAGCAGACTAACCGGGACAGGGTCCTACGAGCAGTACTTC. Its protein product is CASRLTGTGSYEQYF.

The gene calls are TRBV5-1 and TRBJ2-1, with D tentatively TRBD1 (6 bases). Germline CDR1 SGHRS, CDR2 YFSETQ. The CDR3 length is 14 residues. Trimming cost V 4 bases and J 6 bases, with 14 bases left between them. DNA for the CDR3: TGCGCCAGCAGCGAGACTTACAGGGTCAATGAGCAGTTCTTC. Its translation is CASSETYRVNEQFF.

Concerning this clonotype: A read error is likely, as this CDR3 ends without the conserved phenylalanine or tryptophan. Written as DNA, the CDR3 is TGTGCCAGCAGCCGTCACCTGAGACAGGGGGCGCTTGGCTACACCTAC. Translating it yields CASSRHLRQGALGYTY. The chain links TRBV3-1 to TRBJ1-2; 10 nucleotides line up with TRBD1. Germline V CDR1 and CDR2: LGHDT, YNNKEL (reference sequence). The CDR3 covers 16 residues. V was clipped by 4 bases and J by 7 bases; unmatched bases: 12.

This chain joins TRBV20-1 and TRBJ1-6, with 10 bases fitting TRBD1. This CDR3 is 14 amino acids long. The germline gives CDR1 DFQATT, CDR2 SNEGSKA (reference sequence). Losses at the gene ends were 3 bases for V and 8 bases for J; bases not matched to a gene: 4. Written as DNA, the CDR3 is TGCAGTGCTAGGTCGGACAGGGGGTATTCACCCCTCCACTTT. This encodes CSARSDRGYSPLHF.

V gene TRBV6-2 or TRBV6-3 combines with J gene TRBJ2-7, with D perhaps matching TRBD2 (6 bases). V shed 5 bases and J shed 3 bases, with 14 bases lying between them. CDR3 length equals 14 residues. Per germline, CDR1 MNHEY and CDR2 SVGEGT. CDR3 sequence (DNA): TGTGCCAGCAGTAGCATAGGGACTCACTACGAGCAGTACTTC. It encodes CASSSIGTHYEQYF.

The J gene is TRBJ2-2, the V gene TRBV5-5; D unresolved. This CDR3 has 15 residues. Germline CDR1 SGHKS, CDR2 YYEKEE (reference sequence). V shed 0 bases and J shed 6 bases, with 12 bases lying between them. For the CDR3, the DNA is TGTGCCAGCAGCTTGGAAGTCCTAGGTCCCGGGGAGCTGTTTTTT. Amino acids: CASSLEVLGPGELFF.

The V call is TRBV11-1, the J call TRBJ2-7; 9 bases agree with TRBD2. The germline gives CDR1 SGHAT, CDR2 FQDESV (reference sequence). CDR3 size: 15 residues. V was pared by 0 bases and J by 2 bases, with 2 bases of the junction left unmatched. Here the CDR3 reads CASSLARLAAYEQYV. CDR3 nucleotide sequence: TGTGCCAGCAGCTTAGCCCGACTAGCGGCCTACGAGCAGTACGTC.

This clonotype was seen a few times. This chain joins TRBV29-1 and TRBJ1-1; D not resolved. Germline V CDR1 and CDR2: SQVTM, ANQGSEA. There are 13 residues in the CDR3. V gave up 7 bases and J gave up 3 bases, with 15 bases separating them. Here the CDR3 reads CSADSGLHTEAFF. DNA of the CDR3: TGCAGCGCCGATTCGGGGTTGCACACTGAAGCTTTCTTT.

The rearrangement links TRBV2 to TRBJ1-1; 8 bases align to TRBD1. J was trimmed by 3 bases and V by 7 bases; bases with no gene match: 7. Germline CDR1 reads SNHLY; CDR2 reads FYNNEI. CDR3 length equals 14 residues. The CDR3 reads CASIKDRGYTEAFF. Here the CDR3 DNA reads TGTGCCAGCATTAAAGACAGGGGATACACTGAAGCTTTCTTT.